One and the same sample provided the 8 T cell receptor beta chains below, sequenced in a study of blood T cell repertoires in COVID-19. Here immunoSEQ multiplex PCR was the method, and the copy in TCRdb shows in-frame clones only, minus some. This table holds about 200,000 clones, 70% to 90% found once. Input material: peripheral blood. The receptors were gathered from a woman aged 80 or older with acute or convalescent COVID-19.

The CDR3 sequence: CASSRQQGVNTEAFF. In DNA, the CDR3 is TGTGCCAGCAGCCGACAACAGGGGGTGAACACTGAAGCTTTCTTT. The genes are TRBV6-5 and TRBJ1-1, with 8 bases identical to TRBD1. Trimming at V came to 6 bases and at J to 0 bases, leaving 6 bases not matched to a gene. There are 15 residues in the CDR3. Germline CDR1 is MNHEY and CDR2 is SVGAGI.

The genes are TRBV2 and TRBJ1-1, with D unclear. Germline V gene data show CDR1 as SNHLY and CDR2 as FYNNEI. V gave up 1 base and J gave up 0 bases, with 9 bases separating them. There are 15 residues in the CDR3. For the CDR3, the DNA is TGTGCCAGCAGTGAAGAGACGGGGATGAACACTGAAGCTTTCTTT. This encodes CASSEETGMNTEAFF.

The CDR3 is CASSFQGQGHYEQYF. The CDR3 DNA follows: TGTGCCAGCAGCTTCCAGGGACAGGGTCATTACGAGCAGTACTTC. V gene TRBV11-3 combines with J gene TRBJ2-7; 9 nucleotides align to TRBD1. The CDR3 loop spans 15 amino acids. The V segment lost 3 bases and the J segment 4 bases; nucleotides outside the gene matches: 7. Germline V gene data show CDR1 as SGHNT and CDR2 as YENEEA.

This rearrangement joins TRBV5-1 to TRBJ2-3; 9 bases line up with TRBD2. The V segment lost 0 bases and the J segment 0 bases; nucleotides outside the gene matches: 2. The CDR3 extends over 16 amino acids. Germline V CDR1 and CDR2: SGHRS, YFSETQ. Here the CDR3 DNA reads TGCGCCAGCAGCTTGGGACTAGCGGCTAGCACAGATACGCAGTATTTT. This codes for CASSLGLAASTDTQYF.

The rearrangement joins TRBV3-1 (or the pseudogene TRBV3-2) to TRBJ2-7; 7 positions agree with TRBD2. After removal of 3 bases from V and 6 bases from J, the junction contained 5 bases not matched to a gene. The CDR3 spans 13 residues. Germline assignment: CDR1 LGHDT and CDR2 YNNKEL (reference sequence). The CDR3 here is CASSQSGTTEQYF. CDR3 sequence (DNA): TGTGCCAGCAGCCAGTCTGGGACTACCGAGCAGTACTTC.

The rearrangement joins TRBV5-1 to TRBJ2-5; D possibly corresponds to TRBD2 (5 bases). Germline V gives CDR1 SGHRS, CDR2 YFSETQ. V lost 0 bases, J lost 9 bases, and 6 bases lay in between. The CDR3 totals 11 residues. The CDR3 nucleotides are TGCGCCAGCAGCTTGGAGCGGTCCCAGTACTTC. It codes for CASSLERSQYF.

This rearrangement joins TRBV7-2 to TRBJ1-3, with D maybe TRBD1 (6 bases). The germline gives CDR1 SGHTA, CDR2 FQGNSA. V was clipped by 3 bases and J by 2 bases, with 11 bases between them. CDR3 length: 15 amino acids. CDR3 sequence (DNA): TGTGCCAGCAGCTTTGGACAGCTCCCTGGAAACACCATATATTTT. Its translation is CASSFGQLPGNTIYF.

The chain has TRBV24-1 and TRBJ2-3; D perhaps matches TRBD2 (6 bases). The germline V and J ends were trimmed by 4 bases and 5 bases, with 12 bases remaining between them. CDR3 length equals 14 residues. CDR1 and CDR2 from the germline V gene are KGHDR and SFDVKD. As DNA, the CDR3 is TGTGCCACCAGTGAGGGGCCGGGAGTAGATACGCAGTATTTT. Encoded protein: CATSEGPGVDTQYF.